Shown below are 24 T cell receptor beta chains from a single sample sequenced in a study of CD8 T cells in ankylosing spondylitis. Broader study findings: The study identified a TCR beta motif of under ten highly homologous variants that appeared characteristic of ankylosing spondylitis blood.

These receptors are not linked to any known antigen. TCRdb re-derived calls from the 5' RACE reads in MiXCR, one entry per CDR3 protein. The sample has hundreds of thousands of distinct CDR3 sequences, 12% seen once. Material for sequencing was blood, either unsorted or a sorted T cell fraction (not recorded which). These TCRs come from a male donor with ankylosing spondylitis.

This sequence joins TRBV4-1 and TRBJ2-1; D call uncertain. In germline, CDR1 is MGHRA, CDR2 YSYEKL. V lost 4 bases, J lost 0 bases, and 10 bases lay in between. This CDR3 has 15 residues. The chain's CDR3 is CASSLSWSSYNEQFF. The DNA for the CDR3 is TGCGCCAGCAGCCTATCTTGGAGCTCCTACAATGAGCAGTTCTTC.

The V and J genes are TRBV4-2 and TRBJ2-3, with 14 nucleotides matching TRBD2. The CDR3 extends over 18 amino acids. Germline CDR1 and CDR2: LGHNA and YNFKEQ. The V segment lost 3 bases and the J segment 6 bases; nucleotides outside the gene matches: 11. CDR3 DNA sequence: TGTGCCAGCAGCCAGACCCAGGGGACTAGCGGGAGAGAGGATACGCAGTATTTT. Translated, it gives CASSQTQGTSGREDTQYF.

This clonotype was counted at least ten times. V usage is TRBV3-1 and J usage is TRBJ1-2; D gene uncertain. This CDR3 is 14 amino acids long. Germline V gene sequence: CDR1 LGHDT, CDR2 YNNKEL (reference sequence). V was cut by 4 bases and J by 6 bases, with 15 bases left in between. CDR3 amino acids: CASSPRFAGDGYTF. The CDR3 DNA sequence: TGTGCCAGCAGCCCTAGATTTGCGGGCGATGGCTACACCTTC.

This clonotype showed up just a few times. The V gene is TRBV5-1, the J gene TRBJ2-7; TRBD1 is a possible D gene (6 bases). The germline gives CDR1 SGHRS, CDR2 YFSETQ. This CDR3 region has 13 residues. V was shortened by 1 base and J by 4 bases, with 9 bases between the two germline ends. The CDR3 sequence: CASSLTGNYEQYF. The DNA of the CDR3 is TGCGCCAGCAGCTTGACAGGGAATTACGAGCAGTACTTC.

This chain uses TRBV7-2 with TRBJ2-7, with a possible D match to TRBD1 (7 bases). Per germline, CDR1 SGHTA and CDR2 FQGNSA. Trimming took 5 bases from V and 6 from J, leaving 11 bases between them. This CDR3 is built from 12 residues. The CDR3 reads CASSGGGPEQYF. The CDR3 region has the DNA TGTGCCAGCAGCGGAGGGGGCCCCGAGCAGTACTTC.

In its sample, this clonotype was seen a few times. The chain combines TRBV20-1 with TRBJ2-6, with unresolved D. The CDR3 runs 13 residues. Germline values: CDR1 DFQATT, CDR2 SNEGSKA (reference sequence). V was clipped by 6 bases and J by 1 base, with 7 bases between them. CDR3 sequence: CSARISGANVLTF. The CDR3 DNA is TGCAGTGCCCGTATATCTGGGGCCAACGTCCTGACTTTC.

The chain combines TRBV21-1 with TRBJ1-5; the table calls TRBD1, which could not be checked here. TRBV21-1 is a pseudogene locus. This CDR3 is 15 amino acids long. Here the CDR3 reads CASSARSGDNQPQHF. DNA of the CDR3: TGTGCCAGCAGCGCTCGGTCAGGGGACAATCAGCCCCAGCATTTT.

The table lists this clonotype with many counts. CDR3 nucleotides: TGCGCCAGCTCTTCCAGCGGGAGTCGCAATGAGCAGTTCTTC. It yields the protein CASSSSGSRNEQFF. V usage is TRBV5-1 and J usage is TRBJ2-1; 8 bases line up with TRBD2. The germline V gene encodes CDR1 SGHRS and CDR2 YFSETQ. The CDR3 length is 14 residues. The V gene end was trimmed by 7 bases and the J gene end by 6 bases; junction bases not matched to a gene: 9.

This clonotype was observed a few times. This chain uses TRBV6-1 with TRBJ1-5; D unresolved. Germline V gene sequence: CDR1 MNHNS, CDR2 SASEGT. V lost 3 bases, J lost 3 bases, and 0 bases lay in between. This CDR3 is built from 11 residues. In DNA form, the CDR3 reads TGTGCCAGCAGTGACAATCAGCCCCAGCATTTT. Its translation is CASSDNQPQHF.

This clonotype was recorded a few times. The chain joins TRBV2 to TRBJ1-2; D remains unclear. The V and J ends lost 5 bases and 2 bases respectively, with 9 bases between them. Germline assignment: CDR1 SNHLY and CDR2 FYNNEI. The CDR3 extends over 13 amino acids. CDR3 amino acids: CASSIATNYGYTF. CDR3 sequence (DNA): TGTGCCAGCAGTATTGCGACGAACTATGGCTACACCTTC.

The table lists this clonotype with many counts. The J gene is TRBJ2-4, the V gene TRBV4-2; 7 bases are a match to TRBD2. CDR1 and CDR2 (germline): LGHNA, YNFKEQ. J was trimmed by 9 bases and V by 0 bases; bases with no gene match: 14. The CDR3 is 17 residues long. The CDR3 DNA follows: TGTGCCAGCAGCCAAGAGGCTAGCGGAAGGAGATCGGGCATTCAGTACTTC. Translated: CASSQEASGRRSGIQYF.

This clonotype was seen ten or more times. This chain joins TRBV5-1 and TRBJ2-1; 8 bases match TRBD2. V gave up 4 bases and J gave up 4 bases; unmatched junction bases: 7. The CDR3 contains 15 residues. Germline values: CDR1 SGHRS, CDR2 YFSETQ. CDR3 DNA: TGCGCCAGCAGCGATTATAGCGGGGCATACAATGAGCAGTTCTTC. This gives the protein CASSDYSGAYNEQFF.

The CDR3, as DNA: TGTGCCAGCAGCCACGGGACAGGAGGAAAGCAAGGCTACACCTTC. Protein: CASSHGTGGKQGYTF. This chain joins TRBV7-8 and TRBJ1-2, with 8 bases aligning to TRBD1. The CDR3 is 15 residues long. The V gene's germline CDR1 is SGHVS and CDR2 FQNEAQ. J was trimmed by 8 bases and V by 5 bases; bases with no gene match: 13.

There are many counts of this clonotype. This chain uses TRBV5-5 with TRBJ2-2; maybe TRBD2 (6 bases). Trimming shortened V by 2 bases and J by 4 bases, and 9 bases separated the two germline ends. The germline V gene has CDR1 SGHKS and CDR2 YYEKEE (reference sequence). The CDR3 is 14 residues long. CDR3: CASSFGGGTGELFF. The CDR3 nucleotides read TGTGCCAGCAGCTTCGGGGGTGGCACCGGGGAGCTGTTTTTT.

The chain is built from TRBV29-1 and TRBJ2-7; possibly TRBD2 for D (7 bases). CDR3 length: 15 amino acids. V lost 8 bases and J lost 3, with 23 bases in between. The germline gives CDR1 SQVTM, CDR2 ANQGSEA. This CDR3 reads CSIPRPGGRLYEQYF. In DNA form, the CDR3 reads TGCAGCATCCCTAGGCCGGGGGGCAGGCTCTACGAGCAGTACTTC.

V and J are TRBV24-1 and TRBJ2-1; 10 bases line up with TRBD1. The CDR3 consists of 15 residues. Germline CDR1 is KGHDR and CDR2 is SFDVKD. Unmatched junction bases numbered 3, after V lost 5 bases and J lost 3 bases. As DNA, the CDR3 is TGTGCCACCAGTGGCGGGACAGGGGTCTACAATGAGCAGTTCTTC. Its protein product is CATSGGTGVYNEQFF.

A single count supports this clonotype. The rearrangement uses TRBV3-1 and TRBJ2-7; 9 bases map to TRBD2. The germline CDR1 and CDR2 sequences are LGHDT and YNNKEL (reference sequence). Unmatched junction bases numbered 14, after V lost 5 bases and J lost 0 bases. There are 18 residues in the CDR3. This chain's CDR3 is CASSSSRTSALSSYEQYF. The CDR3 bases are TGTGCCAGCAGCTCGAGTCGGACTAGCGCCTTGAGCTCCTACGAGCAGTACTTC.

This clonotype was seen a handful of times. A read error may produce the germline difference seen at one junction end. V is TRBV5-1 and J is TRBJ1-2; TRBD1 agrees at 7 bases. The CDR3 has 17 residues. Germline CDR1 is SGHRS and CDR2 is YFSETQ. The CDR3 nucleotides read TGCGCCAGCAGCTTGGCCGACAGGGCGACACCTCACGCGACCGCTAAATTC. Translation: CASSLADRATPHATAKF.

The rearrangement joins TRBV7-2 to TRBJ2-1; no clear D. CDR3 length: 16 residues. Trimming stripped 6 bases from V and 2 bases from J, with 17 bases between. CDR1 and CDR2 (germline): SGHTA, FQGNSA. The CDR3 spells CASRSRGGIPYNEQFF. The CDR3 DNA reads TGTGCCAGCAGGTCGCGAGGTGGGATCCCCTACAATGAGCAGTTCTTC.

This clonotype was seen a handful of times. V usage is TRBV12-3 or TRBV12-4 and J usage is TRBJ1-4; weak D call: TRBD1 (5 bases). V dropped 3 bases and J dropped 8 bases, with 13 bases sitting between them. The CDR3 is 14 amino acids. CDR3 amino acids: CASSFSTRGEKLFF. The DNA for the CDR3 is TGTGCCAGCAGTTTTTCTACTCGGGGGGAAAAACTGTTTTTT.

A few counts support this clonotype. The chain recombines TRBV2 with TRBJ2-1, with 9 positions matching TRBD1. CDR1 is SNHLY and CDR2 is FYNNEI in the germline V gene. The CDR3 sequence is 16 residues long. Trimming cost V 1 base and J 5 bases; bases outside gene matches: 6. CDR3 nucleotide sequence: TGTGCCAGCAGTGAAGGTCATGGACAGGGGCACAATGAGCAGTTCTTC. It specifies CASSEGHGQGHNEQFF.

This chain connects TRBV10-2 to TRBJ2-1, with 13 nucleotides matching TRBD2. Unmatched junction bases numbered 4, after V lost 6 bases and J lost 2 bases. CDR1 is WSHSY, CDR2 SAAADI, per germline. This CDR3 contains 16 residues. The CDR3 protein is CASRGTSGDTYNEQFF. The CDR3, as DNA: TGCGCCAGCAGGGGGACTAGCGGGGATACCTACAATGAGCAGTTCTTC.

This sequence joins TRBV5-1 and TRBJ2-7, with TRBD2 matching over 7 bases. The CDR3 contains 17 residues. The germline CDR1 and CDR2 sequences are SGHRS and YFSETQ. Unmatched junction bases numbered 14, after V lost 2 bases and J lost 3 bases. The DNA for the CDR3 is TGCGCCAGCAGCTTAGTCGCGGGAGCCCTAGAGCACTACGAGCAGTACTTC. Amino acids: CASSLVAGALEHYEQYF.

The chain couples TRBV14 to TRBJ2-1; D not certain. Germline V gene lookup returns CDR1 SGHDN and CDR2 FVKESK. The V end lost 4 bases, the J end lost 7 bases, and 5 bases lay between the germline ends. This CDR3 has 11 amino acids. CDR3 amino acids: CASSRINEQFF. The CDR3 DNA follows: TGTGCCAGCAGCCGGATAAATGAGCAGTTCTTC.